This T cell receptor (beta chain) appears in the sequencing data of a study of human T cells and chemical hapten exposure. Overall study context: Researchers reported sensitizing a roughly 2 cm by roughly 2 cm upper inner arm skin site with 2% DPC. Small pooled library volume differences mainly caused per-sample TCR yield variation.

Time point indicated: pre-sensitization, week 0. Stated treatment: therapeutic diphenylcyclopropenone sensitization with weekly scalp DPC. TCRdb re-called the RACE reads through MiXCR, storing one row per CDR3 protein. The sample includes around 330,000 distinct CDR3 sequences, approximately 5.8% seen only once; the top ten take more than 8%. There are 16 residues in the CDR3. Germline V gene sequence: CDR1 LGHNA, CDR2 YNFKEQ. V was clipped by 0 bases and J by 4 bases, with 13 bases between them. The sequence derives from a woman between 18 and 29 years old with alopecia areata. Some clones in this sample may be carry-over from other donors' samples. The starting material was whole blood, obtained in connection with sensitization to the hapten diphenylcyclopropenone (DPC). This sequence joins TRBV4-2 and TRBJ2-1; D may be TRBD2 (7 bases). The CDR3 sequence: CASSQDLGGPYNEQFF. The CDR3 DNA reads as TGTGCCAGCAGCCAAGATTTGGGGGGGCCTTACAATGAGCAGTTCTTC.